This T cell receptor (beta chain) stems from a study of metastatic and nonmetastatic thyroid tumors. The germline gives CDR1 DFQATT, CDR2 SNEGSKA (reference sequence). The CDR3 is 18 amino acids. V was trimmed by 5 bases and J by 0 bases, leaving 23 bases between them. Not a single patient had been given any form of treatment at any point before undergoing thyroid surgery. Using MiXCR, TCRdb reanalyzed the PCR reads. The sample lists about 40,000 clones; over 10% were seen once. The source material was blood. The V call is TRBV20-1, the J call TRBJ1-3, with a possible D match to TRBD1 (5 bases). The clonotype was recovered from a female donor with papillary thyroid cancer or a benign thyroid nodule (not recorded which). Some clones in this sample may be carry-over from other donors' samples. CDR3 bases: TGCAGTGCTGGGGTGGGGGGTCCACAAGACACCTCTGGAAACACCATATATTTT. It is translated as CSAGVGGPQDTSGNTIYF.